The rows below give T cell receptor beta chains drawn from one sample of a study of post-analysis software for immune sequencing data. TCRdb passed the PCR reads through MiXCR, listing each CDR3 protein once. The sample shows about 760,000 distinct CDR3 sequences, around 27% of them seen only once. Input material: blood. Every receptor here comes from a girl aged 10-17 years with multiple sclerosis. CDR3s include the opening cysteine and the closing phenylalanine or tryptophan. The D gene is left open where the match is weak. Clone size, where shown, is once, few, many, or a class for clones that have expanded.

>.|.|TRBJ2-6|TRBV3-1
CASGVPDSGANVLTF
TGTGCCAGCGGAGTCCCCGATTCTGGGGCCAACGTCCTGACTTTC
>once|TRBD2|TRBJ2-1|TRBV20-1
CSARRPGLAGVAFF
TGCAGTGCTAGACGCCCGGGACTAGCGGGAGTGGCGTTCTTC
>.|.|TRBJ1-1|TRBV25-1
CASSGGSKAFF
TGTGCCAGCAGTGGGGGTTCCAAAGCTTTCTTT
>many|.|TRBJ1-1|TRBV29-1
CSVEDLAGAFF
TGCAGCGTTGAGGACTTAGCCGGAGCTTTCTTT
>.|TRBD1|TRBJ2-3|TRBV29-1
CSVDPAGTGVDTQYF
TGCAGCGTGGACCCCGCCGGGACAGGAGTAGATACGCAGTATTTT
>few|.|TRBJ1-2|TRBV3-1
CASSPWDGHYGYTF
TGTGCCAGCAGCCCCTGGGACGGCCACTATGGCTACACCTTC
>few|.|TRBJ2-1|TRBV5-1
CASSFQGRGYNEQFF
TGCGCCAGCAGCTTTCAGGGCAGGGGCTACAATGAGCAGTTCTTC
>.|.|TRBJ2-7|TRBV6-5
CASSLIAARPYEQYF
TGTGCCAGCAGCCTAATAGCGGCGCGGCCTTACGAGCAGTACTTC
>.|.|TRBJ2-5|TRBV10-3
CAISDFFREKETQYF
TGTGCCATCAGTGACTTTTTTAGGGAAAAAGAGACCCAGTACTTC
>.|TRBD1|TRBJ2-1|TRBV12-3/TRBV12-4
CASRGQGRFEQFF
TGTGCCAGCAGAGGACAGGGAAGATTTGAGCAGTTCTTC
>few|TRBD2|TRBJ2-1|TRBV7-2
CASSPKREGYNEQFF
TGTGCCAGCAGCCCAAAGCGGGAGGGATACAATGAGCAGTTCTTC
>.|TRBD1|TRBJ2-3|TRBV20-1
CSARGTARNIYTQYF
TGCAGTGCTAGGGGGACAGCCCGAAATATCTATACGCAGTATTTT
>once|.|TRBJ1-2|TRBV29-1
CSVDDGSNYGYTF
TGCAGCGTCGACGACGGATCTAACTATGGCTACACCTTC
>.|TRBD1|TRBJ2-3|TRBV10-3
CAISQGAQTDTQYF
TGTGCCATCTCTCAGGGGGCTCAAACAGATACGCAGTATTTT
>.|TRBD2|TRBJ2-3|TRBV11-2
CASSLRAGGADTQYF
TGTGCCAGCAGCCTTCGAGCGGGAGGCGCAGATACGCAGTATTTT
>.|TRBD2|TRBJ2-1|TRBV28
CASILRGGSKNEQFF
TGTGCCAGCATACTCCGGGGGGGTTCGAAGAATGAGCAGTTCTTC